Each of the 13 T cell receptor beta chains below was sequenced from the same sample in a study of regulatory T cells in long-lasting Graves disease. For TCR beta, libraries came from iRepertoire HTBI primers and Arm-PCR of CDR3 regions. TCRdb passed the multiplex PCR reads through MiXCR, listing each CDR3 protein once. Among hundreds of thousands of distinct CDR3 sequences listed, 18% were seen once. Time point given: newly diagnosed GD, antithyroid drugs for less than 3 months. RNA isolated from PBMCs was used to make the TCR library. The material was peripheral blood mononuclear cells (PBMCs), obtained at new diagnosis, from a patient treated with antithyroid drugs. The receptors were gathered from a female donor with Graves disease.

This clonotype showed up many times. The chain uses TRBV7-3 and TRBJ2-2; D is ambiguous. This CDR3 contains 14 residues. Germline CDR1 is SGHTA and CDR2 is FQGTGA. The germline V and J ends were trimmed by 2 bases and 4 bases, with 8 bases remaining between them. The CDR3 spells CASSLGMFTGELFF. Here the CDR3 DNA reads TGTGCCAGCAGCTTAGGAATGTTCACCGGGGAGCTGTTTTTT.

This clonotype occurred many times. The chain joins TRBV2 to TRBJ2-7; possibly TRBD1 for D (6 bases). The CDR3 sequence is 13 residues long. V was clipped by 6 bases and J by 1 base, with 10 bases between them. From germline, CDR1 is SNHLY and CDR2 FYNNEI. CDR3 nucleotide sequence: TGTGCCAGCAGCCGGGACATTTCCTACGAGCAGTACTTC. This translates into CASSRDISYEQYF.

This clonotype was seen ten or more times. V gene TRBV7-2 combines with J gene TRBJ2-4, with 12 bases fitting TRBD2. The CDR3 is 15 residues long. Germline trimming cut 4 bases from V and 4 bases from J; bases unmatched to any gene: 2. From germline, CDR1 is SGHTA and CDR2 FQGNSA. The CDR3: CASSSTSGGKNIQYF. As DNA, the CDR3 is TGTGCCAGCAGCTCGACTAGCGGGGGAAAAAACATTCAGTACTTC.

This chain joins TRBV7-2 and TRBJ2-7; D remains ambiguous. Looked up from germline, CDR1 is SGHTA and CDR2 is FQGNSA. This CDR3 has 12 residues. V was shortened by 6 bases and J by 4 bases, with 10 bases between the two germline ends. For the CDR3, the DNA is TGTGCCAGCAGAAGAAGTCTTTACGAGCAGTACTTC. It is translated as CASRRSLYEQYF.

There are many counts of this clonotype. CDR3 bases: TGTGCCACCAGCAGAGGAGCGGGGGCCTACGAGCAGTACTTC. Its translation: CATSRGAGAYEQYF. V and J are TRBV15 and TRBJ2-7, with 8 bases fitting TRBD2. The junction had 1 base not matched to a gene; V was cut back by 1 base and J by 2 bases. This CDR3 contains 14 residues. Per the germline V gene, CDR1 is LNHNV and CDR2 is YYDKDF (reference sequence).

The chain joins TRBV14 to TRBJ1-1; D is uncertain. Germline V gene lookup returns CDR1 SGHDN and CDR2 FVKESK. The germline V and J ends were trimmed by 2 bases and 6 bases, with 13 bases remaining between them. This CDR3 spans 14 amino acids. CDR3: CASSQHTSGPEAFF. The CDR3 region has the DNA TGTGCCAGCAGCCAACACACCTCCGGCCCTGAAGCTTTCTTT.

This clonotype was picked up many times. The CDR3 coding sequence is TGTGCCAGCAGCGGGGACAGGGGGCATTTTGGCTACACCTTC. This encodes CASSGDRGHFGYTF. The chain links TRBV2 to TRBJ1-2; 12 bases match TRBD1. The V gene end was trimmed by 6 bases and the J gene end by 7 bases; junction bases not matched to a gene: 6. The length of the CDR3 is 14 residues. In germline, CDR1 is SNHLY, CDR2 FYNNEI.

The rearrangement joins TRBV28 to TRBJ1-2; D not certain. Germline values: CDR1 MDHEN, CDR2 SYDVKM. The CDR3 contains 11 residues. V gave up 7 bases and J gave up 4 bases, with 7 bases separating them. CDR3 sequence reads: CASTTTYGYTF. CDR3 DNA sequence: TGTGCCAGCACCACCACCTATGGCTACACCTTC.

This clonotype was recorded at least ten times. CDR3 protein: CASSPYLGINYGYTF. Here the CDR3 DNA reads TGTGCCAGCAGCCCCTACCTAGGAATAAACTATGGCTACACCTTC. This chain joins TRBV3-1 and TRBJ1-2; no clear D gene. Trimming took 4 bases from V and 2 from J, leaving 14 bases between them. The germline V gene has CDR1 LGHDT and CDR2 YNNKEL (reference sequence). CDR3 size: 15 residues.

This clonotype occurred a few times. This chain connects TRBV19 to TRBJ2-3; 16 bases map to TRBD2. The V gene end was trimmed by 6 bases and the J gene end by 0 bases; junction bases not matched to a gene: 6. The CDR3 sequence is 18 residues long. Per the germline V gene, CDR1 is LNHDA and CDR2 is SQIVND (reference sequence). Here the CDR3 DNA reads TGTGCCAGTAGGGGGCCGGGACTAGCGGGAGGGAGCACAGATACGCAGTATTTT. This gives the protein CASRGPGLAGGSTDTQYF.

With respect to this clonotype: The likely explanation is a read error, given a far larger clone one base away. The chain recombines TRBV9 with TRBJ2-3; D might be TRBD1 (5 bases). The J call may be mistaken, given a closer DNA end match to TRBJ1-1. In germline, CDR1 is SGDLS, CDR2 YYNGEE. The CDR3 has 18 residues. DNA of the CDR3: TGTGCCAGCAGCGTAGACCAGCATGCAGGGCGGGAGAACATTGAAGCTTTCTTT. Translation gives CASSVDQHAGRENIEAFF.

As regards this clonotype: Compared with germline, one end of the junction differs, possibly owing to a read error. The chain carries TRBV5-1 and TRBJ2-1, with TRBD1 matching 11 bases. This CDR3 region has 15 residues. Germline V gives CDR1 SGHRS, CDR2 YFSETQ. CDR3 region: CASSSSGQGDNEQFF. The CDR3 nucleotides read TGTGCCAGCAGCTCGTCGGGACAGGGGGACAATGAGCAGTTCTTC.

This clonotype was detected only a few times. V is TRBV5-4 and J is TRBJ2-7, with 9 positions matching TRBD2. CDR1 is SGHNT, CDR2 YYREEE, per germline (reference sequence). V gave up 4 bases and J gave up 4 bases; unmatched junction bases: 6. The CDR3 is made up of 14 amino acids. CDR3: CASSRAGGRYEQYF. CDR3 nucleotide sequence: TGTGCCAGCAGCCGTGCGGGAGGGCGATACGAGCAGTACTTC.